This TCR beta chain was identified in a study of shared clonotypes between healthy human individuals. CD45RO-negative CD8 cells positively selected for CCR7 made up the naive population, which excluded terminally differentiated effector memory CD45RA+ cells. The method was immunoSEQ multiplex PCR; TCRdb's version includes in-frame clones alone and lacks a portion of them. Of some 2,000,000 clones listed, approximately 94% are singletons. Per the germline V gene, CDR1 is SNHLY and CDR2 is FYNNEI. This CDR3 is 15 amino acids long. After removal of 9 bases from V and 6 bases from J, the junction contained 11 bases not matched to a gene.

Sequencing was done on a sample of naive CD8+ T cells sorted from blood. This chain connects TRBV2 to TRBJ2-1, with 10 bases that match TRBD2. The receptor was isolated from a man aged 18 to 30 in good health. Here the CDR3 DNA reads TGTGCCAGGCGAAAGGGGACTAGCGTAACCAATGAGCAGTTCTTC. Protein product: CARRKGTSVTNEQFF. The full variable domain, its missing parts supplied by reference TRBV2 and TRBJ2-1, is EPEVTQTPSHQVTQMGQEVILRCVPISNHLYFYWYRQILGQKVEFLVSFYNNEISEKSEIFDDQFSVERPDGSNFTLKIRSTKLEDSAMYFCARRKGTSVTNEQFFGPGTRLTVL.